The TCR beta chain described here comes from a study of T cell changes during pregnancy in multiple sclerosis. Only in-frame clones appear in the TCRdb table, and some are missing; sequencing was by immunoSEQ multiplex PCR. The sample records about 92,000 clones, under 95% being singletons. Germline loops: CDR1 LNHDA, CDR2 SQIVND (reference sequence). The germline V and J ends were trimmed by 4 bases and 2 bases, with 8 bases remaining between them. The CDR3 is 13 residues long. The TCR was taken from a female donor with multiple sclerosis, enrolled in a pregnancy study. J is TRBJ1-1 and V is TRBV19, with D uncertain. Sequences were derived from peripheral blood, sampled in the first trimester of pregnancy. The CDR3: CASSKQLNTEAFF. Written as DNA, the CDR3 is TGTGCCAGTAGTAAACAGCTTAACACTGAAGCTTTCTTT.